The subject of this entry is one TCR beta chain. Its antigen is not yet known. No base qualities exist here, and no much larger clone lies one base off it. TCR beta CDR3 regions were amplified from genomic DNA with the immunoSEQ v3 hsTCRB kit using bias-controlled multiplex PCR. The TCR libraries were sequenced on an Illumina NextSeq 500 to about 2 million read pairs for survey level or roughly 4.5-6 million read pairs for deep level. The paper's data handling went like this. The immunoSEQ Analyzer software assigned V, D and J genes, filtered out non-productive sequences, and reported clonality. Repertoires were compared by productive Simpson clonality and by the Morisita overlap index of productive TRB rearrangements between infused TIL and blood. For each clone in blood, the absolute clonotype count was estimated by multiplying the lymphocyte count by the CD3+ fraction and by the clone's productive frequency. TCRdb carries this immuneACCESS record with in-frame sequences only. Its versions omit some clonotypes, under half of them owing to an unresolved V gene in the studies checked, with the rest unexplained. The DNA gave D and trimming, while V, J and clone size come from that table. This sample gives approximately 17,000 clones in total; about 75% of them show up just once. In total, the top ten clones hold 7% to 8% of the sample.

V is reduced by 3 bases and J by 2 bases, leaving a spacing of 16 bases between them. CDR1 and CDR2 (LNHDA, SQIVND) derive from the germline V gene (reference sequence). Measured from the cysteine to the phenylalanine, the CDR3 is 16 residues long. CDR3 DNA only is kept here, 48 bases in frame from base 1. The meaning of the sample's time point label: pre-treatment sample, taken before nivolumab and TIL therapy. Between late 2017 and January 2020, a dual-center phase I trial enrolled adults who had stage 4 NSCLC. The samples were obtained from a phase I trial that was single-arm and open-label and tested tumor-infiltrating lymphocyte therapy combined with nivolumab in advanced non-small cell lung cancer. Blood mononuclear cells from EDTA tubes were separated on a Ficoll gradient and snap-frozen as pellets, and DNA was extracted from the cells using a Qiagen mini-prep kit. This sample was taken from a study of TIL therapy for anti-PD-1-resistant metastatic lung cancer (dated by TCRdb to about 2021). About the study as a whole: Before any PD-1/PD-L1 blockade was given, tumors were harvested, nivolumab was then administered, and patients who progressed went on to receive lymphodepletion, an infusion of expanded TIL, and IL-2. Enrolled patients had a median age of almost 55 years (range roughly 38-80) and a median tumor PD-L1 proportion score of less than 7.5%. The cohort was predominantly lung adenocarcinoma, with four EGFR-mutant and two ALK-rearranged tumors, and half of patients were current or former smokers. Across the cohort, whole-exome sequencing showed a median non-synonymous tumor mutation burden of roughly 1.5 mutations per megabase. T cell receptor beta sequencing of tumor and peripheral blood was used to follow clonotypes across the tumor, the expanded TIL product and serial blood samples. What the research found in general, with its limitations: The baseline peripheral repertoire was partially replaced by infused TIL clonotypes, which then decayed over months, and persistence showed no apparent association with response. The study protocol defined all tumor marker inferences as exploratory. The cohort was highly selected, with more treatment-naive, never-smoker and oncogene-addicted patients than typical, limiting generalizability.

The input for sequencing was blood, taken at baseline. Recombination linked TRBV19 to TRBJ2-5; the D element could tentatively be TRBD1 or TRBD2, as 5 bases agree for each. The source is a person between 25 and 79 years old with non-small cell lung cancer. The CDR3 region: CASSMAGQGEQETQYF. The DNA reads TGTGCCAGTAGTATGGCCGGCCAGGGAGAGCAAGAGACCCAGTACTTC.